These 21 T cell receptor beta chains were sequenced from one sample in a study of blood T cell repertoires in COVID-19. Profiling relied on immunoSEQ multiplex PCR, and the TCRdb table lists in-frame clones only, not all of them. The repertoire holds under 300,000 clones, about four fifths seen once, with over 8.5% in the top ten. Sequencing input: peripheral blood. The source is a woman between 45 and 60 years old who had recovered from COVID-19.

This sequence joins TRBV6-5 and TRBJ1-1, with 10 bases identical to TRBD1. Germline V lookup: CDR1 MNHEY, CDR2 SVGAGI. The V and J ends lost 6 bases and 3 bases, in that order; junction bases with no gene match: 4. The CDR3 loop spans 14 amino acids. The CDR3 region has the DNA TGTGCCAGCAGGTTGACAGGGGGCTACACTGAAGCTTTCTTT. It specifies CASRLTGGYTEAFF.

This clone showed up just a few times. The V and J genes are TRBV28 and TRBJ2-3; 7 bases are shared with TRBD2. With V trimmed by 5 bases and J by 3 bases, 11 bases remained unmatched. The CDR3 is made up of 16 amino acids. Germline assignment: CDR1 MDHEN and CDR2 SYDVKM. The CDR3 loop reads CASSTTSALRTDTQYF. The CDR3 coding sequence is TGTGCCAGCAGTACCACTAGCGCGCTGCGGACAGATACGCAGTATTTT.

This clone is a singleton in its sample. The chain's CDR3 is CASSPSDRGSLAFF. CDR3 nucleotides: TGCGCCAGCAGCCCCTCGGACAGGGGGAGTTTAGCTTTCTTT. The chain is built from TRBV4-3 and TRBJ1-1, with TRBD1 matching over 10 bases. Germline CDR1 reads LGHNA; CDR2 reads YSLEER. The CDR3 sequence is 14 residues long. The junction had 9 bases not matched to a gene; V was cut back by 4 bases and J by 10 bases.

This clone occurred a few times. Distinct nucleotide sequences in the sample also encode this CDR3. This rearrangement joins TRBV9 to TRBJ2-2; no firm D call. Germline assignment: CDR1 SGDLS and CDR2 YYNGEE. The CDR3 consists of 12 residues. V was pared by 4 bases and J by 2 bases, with 3 bases between. CDR3 in DNA: TGTGCCAGCAGCCTAAACACCGGGGAGCTGTTTTTT. This codes for CASSLNTGELFF.

This clone was picked up a small number of times. The chain links TRBV30 to TRBJ1-1; TRBD1 might be the D (5 bases). The CDR3 has 16 amino acids. Germline V gives CDR1 GTSNPN, CDR2 SVGIG (reference sequence). The V gene lost 0 bases and the J gene lost 0 bases, with 14 bases spanning the gap. In DNA form, the CDR3 reads TGTGCCTGGAGTGTACTGGGGGGGAGGGTGAACACTGAAGCTTTCTTT. It encodes CAWSVLGGRVNTEAFF.

The V and J genes are TRBV3-1 (or the pseudogene TRBV3-2) and TRBJ2-1; 9 nucleotides align to TRBD2. After removal of 1 base from V and 7 bases from J, the junction contained 8 bases not matched to a gene. Germline V lookup: CDR1 LGHDT, CDR2 YNNKEL (reference sequence). This CDR3 is built from 16 residues. The CDR3: CASSQARGGAYNEQFF. In nucleotides, the CDR3 is TGTGCCAGCAGCCAAGCCCGCGGGGGGGCTTATAATGAGCAGTTCTTC.

V and J are TRBV2 and TRBJ2-1; 12 positions agree with TRBD2. Germline V CDR1 and CDR2: SNHLY, FYNNEI. Germline trimming cut 4 bases from V and 7 bases from J; bases unmatched to any gene: 5. The CDR3 sequence is 15 residues long. CDR3 in amino acids: CASSGLAGGMNEQFF. The CDR3 coding sequence is TGTGCCAGCAGTGGTCTAGCGGGGGGGATGAATGAGCAGTTCTTC.

V usage is TRBV7-9 and J usage is TRBJ2-3; TRBD2 aligns across 11 bases. Germline loops: CDR1 SEHNR, CDR2 FQNEAQ (reference sequence). The V segment lost 4 bases and the J segment 8 bases; nucleotides outside the gene matches: 11. The CDR3 runs 16 residues. CDR3 nucleotide sequence: TGTGCCAGCAGCTCTAGCGGGGGGACCCCCAAGGGTACGCAGTATTTT. The encoded protein is CASSSSGGTPKGTQYF.

The sample holds a few counts of this clone. The genes are TRBV6-6 and TRBJ2-2; 7 positions agree with TRBD1. This CDR3 is built from 15 residues. The V and J ends lost 6 bases and 2 bases, in that order; junction bases with no gene match: 6. The germline CDR1 and CDR2 sequences are MNHNY and SVGAGI (reference sequence). In DNA form, the CDR3 reads TGTGCCAGCAGCCGACAGGGTGTTAACACCGGGGAGCTGTTTTTT. It is translated as CASSRQGVNTGELFF.

This chain joins TRBV7-2 and TRBJ2-1; 13 bases match TRBD2. CDR1 and CDR2 (germline): SGHTA, FQGNSA. The CDR3 runs to 13 residues. V was pared by 4 bases and J by 14 bases, with 5 bases of the junction left unmatched. CDR3 protein: CASSSGLAGVEFF. The CDR3 DNA follows: TGTGCCAGCAGCTCCGGACTAGCGGGAGTAGAGTTCTTC.

This clone occurred once. The chain carries TRBV30 and TRBJ2-5; TRBD2 agrees at 9 bases. V trimming: 7 bases; J trimming: 7 bases; junction bases outside the gene matches: 13. The length of the CDR3 is 14 residues. CDR1 GTSNPN and CDR2 SVGIG come from the germline V gene (reference sequence). The CDR3, as DNA: TGTGCCTCGTCCGTTAGCGGGGGCCACGGGACCCAGTACTTC. Its protein is CASSVSGGHGTQYF.

V and J are TRBV27 and TRBJ2-1; 7 bases are a match to TRBD1. Germline V gene data show CDR1 as MNHEY and CDR2 as SMNVEV (reference sequence). V trimming: 10 bases; J trimming: 0 bases; junction bases outside the gene matches: 3. The CDR3 sequence is 13 residues long. CDR3 bases: TGTGCCAAAAGGGGGCCCTCCTACAATGAGCAGTTCTTC. This gives the protein CAKRGPSYNEQFF.

The chain joins TRBV2 to TRBJ2-5, with a possible D match to TRBD2 (6 bases). The CDR3 contains 15 residues. CDR1 SNHLY and CDR2 FYNNEI come from the germline V gene. The V end was cut by 6 bases, the J end by 2 bases, with 16 bases between. CDR3 in amino acids: CASREGSVGQETQYF. As DNA, the CDR3 is TGTGCCAGCAGGGAGGGATCCGTCGGACAAGAGACCCAGTACTTC.

V usage is TRBV11-2 and J usage is TRBJ1-2; 11 bases agree with TRBD1. Germline trimming cut 0 bases from V and 3 bases from J; bases unmatched to any gene: 6. Per the germline V gene, CDR1 is SGHAT and CDR2 is FQNNGV. The CDR3 totals 17 residues. CDR3 coding DNA: TGTGCCAGCAGCTTAGACCCCGGACAGGGGGCTTACTATGGCTACACCTTC. Protein sequence: CASSLDPGQGAYYGYTF.

V is TRBV6-2 or TRBV6-3 and J is TRBJ1-5, with 8 bases aligning to TRBD1. J lost 4 bases, V lost 5 bases, and 4 bases had no gene match. This CDR3 region has 14 residues. The germline gives CDR1 MNHEY, CDR2 SVGEGT. CDR3 DNA: TGTGCCAGCAGTAGACAGGGGAATAATCAGCCCCAGCATTTT. This codes for CASSRQGNNQPQHF.

V and J are TRBV27 and TRBJ2-7; D unclear. V lost 5 bases and J lost 0, with 11 bases in between. This CDR3 region has 14 residues. The germline CDR1 and CDR2 sequences are MNHEY and SMNVEV (reference sequence). The CDR3 region is CASSPIQSSYEQYF. Written as DNA, the CDR3 is TGTGCCAGCAGTCCTATCCAAAGCTCCTACGAGCAGTACTTC.

The chain combines TRBV3-1 (or the pseudogene TRBV3-2) with TRBJ2-3; 15 bases agree with TRBD2. The CDR3 has 16 residues. Germline values: CDR1 LGHDT, CDR2 YNNKEL (reference sequence). The V and J ends lost 4 bases and 6 bases, in that order; junction bases with no gene match: 5. This CDR3 reads CASSRAGLAGGDTQYF. In DNA, the CDR3 is TGTGCCAGCAGCCGAGCCGGACTAGCGGGGGGGGATACGCAGTATTTT.

The V gene is TRBV4-3, the J gene TRBJ1-1; D might be TRBD1 (6 bases). CDR3 size: 15 residues. CDR1 and CDR2 (germline): LGHNA, YSLEER. V dropped 0 bases and J dropped 4 bases, with 12 bases sitting between them. In nucleotides, the CDR3 is TGCGCCAGCAGCCAAGAGGTCCAGGGGAGCACTGAAGCTTTCTTT. This codes for CASSQEVQGSTEAFF.

V is TRBV5-4 and J is TRBJ1-3; no definite D call. The germline gives CDR1 SGHNT, CDR2 YYREEE (reference sequence). The CDR3 loop spans 15 amino acids. V gave up 0 bases and J gave up 4 bases, with 11 bases separating them. The CDR3 region has the DNA TGTGCCAGCAGCTTGGCCATGGGCGCGGGAAACACCATATATTTT. Protein: CASSLAMGAGNTIYF.

The chain recombines TRBV6-5 with TRBJ2-1; 9 nucleotides agree with TRBD1. This CDR3 has 15 amino acids. Looked up from germline, CDR1 is MNHEY and CDR2 is SVGAGI. J was trimmed by 4 bases and V by 6 bases; bases with no gene match: 7. DNA for the CDR3: TGTGCCAGCAGCTTTGGACAGGGGCGATACAATGAGCAGTTCTTC. It is translated as CASSFGQGRYNEQFF.

V usage is TRBV9 and J usage is TRBJ1-3; TRBD1 is a possible D gene (5 bases). Germline V gene sequence: CDR1 SGDLS, CDR2 YYNGEE. V was trimmed by 3 bases and J by 1 base, leaving 17 bases between them. The CDR3 has 17 residues. CDR3 DNA: TGTGCCAGCAGCGGAACAGGAGGGGCTCGTTCTGGAAACACCATATATTTT. Its translation is CASSGTGGARSGNTIYF.